This is a list of T cell receptor beta chains from one sample in a study of shared clonotypes between healthy human individuals. The assay was immunoSEQ multiplex PCR, and TCRdb's table has in-frame clones only and misses some. The sample yields some 2,100,000 clones, 90% to 95% seen once. The specimen was naive CD8+ T cells from PBMCs. These receptors were taken from a man aged 18 to 29 in good health. Some clones in this sample may be carry-over from other donors' samples. The CDR3 runs from the conserved cysteine through the conserved F or W. The order of the fields is CDR3 DNA, CDR3 protein, clone size, V gene, CDR3 length, D gene, J gene. The D gene is left open where the match is weak. Clone size is not always given. Where it is, it says once, few, many or a class for expanded clones.

CDR3 DNA: TGTGCCAGCAGTTACTCGAAAGTGTCCGAGACCCAGTACTTC
CDR3 protein: CASSYSKVSETQYF
clone size: -
V gene: TRBV6-5
CDR3 length: 14
D gene: -
J gene: TRBJ2-5

CDR3 DNA: TGTGCCAGCAGCTTAGACCTGGGGACCGGCTCCTACGAGCAGTACTTC
CDR3 protein: CASSLDLGTGSYEQYF
clone size: -
V gene: TRBV7-9
CDR3 length: 16
D gene: -
J gene: TRBJ2-7

CDR3 DNA: TGTGCCAGCAGTCTGAGTGCGGGTGGGACTGAAGCTTTCTTT
CDR3 protein: CASSLSAGGTEAFF
clone size: -
V gene: TRBV27
CDR3 length: 14
D gene: -
J gene: TRBJ1-1

CDR3 DNA: TGTGCCAGCAGCTTACTTGAGGGGTGGGGAAACACCATATATTTT
CDR3 protein: CASSLLEGWGNTIYF
clone size: -
V gene: TRBV7-9
CDR3 length: 15
D gene: -
J gene: TRBJ1-3

CDR3 DNA: TGTGCCAGCAGCTGGACTAGCGGGCCCTCCTACGAGCAGTACTTC
CDR3 protein: CASSWTSGPSYEQYF
clone size: once
V gene: TRBV7-2
CDR3 length: 15
D gene: TRBD2
J gene: TRBJ2-7

CDR3 DNA: TGTGCCAGCAGCTTAGACCTATACAATGAGCAGTTCTTC
CDR3 protein: CASSLDLYNEQFF
clone size: -
V gene: TRBV11-2
CDR3 length: 13
D gene: -
J gene: TRBJ2-1

CDR3 DNA: TGTGCCAGCAGTTTCGAGAGGCAAGCCTACGAGCAGTACTTC
CDR3 protein: CASSFERQAYEQYF
clone size: -
V gene: TRBV28
CDR3 length: 14
D gene: -
J gene: TRBJ2-7

CDR3 DNA: TGTGCCAGCAGTGAATTGAGGGCGGTGGCAAATCAGCCCCAGCATTTT
CDR3 protein: CASSELRAVANQPQHF
clone size: -
V gene: TRBV6-1
CDR3 length: 16
D gene: -
J gene: TRBJ1-5

CDR3 DNA: TGTGCCAGCAGCTTTAGGTCAGAAGGGCAGTTCTTC
CDR3 protein: CASSFRSEGQFF
clone size: -
V gene: TRBV7-8
CDR3 length: 12
D gene: -
J gene: TRBJ2-1

CDR3 DNA: TGTGCCAGCAGTTACTTAGGGTCCTCTTCGGAGACCCAGTACTTC
CDR3 protein: CASSYLGSSSETQYF
clone size: -
V gene: TRBV6-5
CDR3 length: 15
D gene: -
J gene: TRBJ2-5

CDR3 DNA: TGTGCCAGCAGTTTACTAGCGGGAGATCCCTACGAGCAGTACTTC
CDR3 protein: CASSLLAGDPYEQYF
clone size: -
V gene: TRBV28
CDR3 length: 15
D gene: TRBD2
J gene: TRBJ2-7

CDR3 DNA: TGTGCCAGTAGACAGGGACAGGCGAACACTGAAGCTTTCTTT
CDR3 protein: CASRQGQANTEAFF
clone size: -
V gene: TRBV19
CDR3 length: 14
D gene: TRBD1
J gene: TRBJ1-1

CDR3 DNA: TGTGCCAGCAGCCCAGAGCCGGAATGGGGCGGGGGTCAGCCCCAGCATTTT
CDR3 protein: CASSPEPEWGGGQPQHF
clone size: -
V gene: TRBV9
CDR3 length: 17
D gene: -
J gene: TRBJ1-5

CDR3 DNA: TGTGCCAGCAGTTTCCAGACAGGGTATGGCTACACCTTC
CDR3 protein: CASSFQTGYGYTF
clone size: -
V gene: TRBV27
CDR3 length: 13
D gene: TRBD1
J gene: TRBJ1-2

CDR3 DNA: TGCGCCAGCAGCTTCCGGGGGGCTAGCACAGATACGCAGTATTTT
CDR3 protein: CASSFRGASTDTQYF
clone size: few
V gene: TRBV5-1
CDR3 length: 15
D gene: -
J gene: TRBJ2-3

CDR3 DNA: TGTGCCAGCAGTGAATACGGCAGGGCTGTAGACACCATATATTTT
CDR3 protein: CASSEYGRAVDTIYF
clone size: -
V gene: TRBV6-1
CDR3 length: 15
D gene: -
J gene: TRBJ1-3

CDR3 DNA: TGCAGCGCCCGATCAGGGCCGTCTGAAGCTTTCTTT
CDR3 protein: CSARSGPSEAFF
clone size: -
V gene: TRBV29-1
CDR3 length: 12
D gene: -
J gene: TRBJ1-1

CDR3 DNA: TGTGCCAGCAGCTTGGGACTAGCGAACATCCCCAACACCGGGGAGCTGTTTTTT
CDR3 protein: CASSLGLANIPNTGELFF
clone size: once
V gene: TRBV5-4
CDR3 length: 18
D gene: TRBD2
J gene: TRBJ2-2

CDR3 DNA: TGTGCCAGCAGCCGGACTAGCTCCTACGAGCAGTACTTC
CDR3 protein: CASSRTSSYEQYF
clone size: -
V gene: TRBV27
CDR3 length: 13
D gene: TRBD2
J gene: TRBJ2-7

CDR3 DNA: TGTGCCAGCTCACCAGGTCGGGGCACCGGGGAGCTGTTTTTT
CDR3 protein: CASSPGRGTGELFF
clone size: -
V gene: TRBV18
CDR3 length: 14
D gene: -
J gene: TRBJ2-2

CDR3 DNA: TGTGCCAGCAGCGCCCGCGAGGGGCTTTACACCGGGGAGCTGTTTTTT
CDR3 protein: CASSAREGLYTGELFF
clone size: -
V gene: TRBV9
CDR3 length: 16
D gene: -
J gene: TRBJ2-2

CDR3 DNA: TGTGCCAGCGGAAACAATATACAGGGGGCCACAGAGACCCAGTACTTC
CDR3 protein: CASGNNIQGATETQYF
clone size: -
V gene: TRBV6-6
CDR3 length: 16
D gene: TRBD1
J gene: TRBJ2-5

CDR3 DNA: TGTGCCAGCAGTTTTGATTTATCGGCGGAGGAAAACACCGGGGAGCTGTTTTTT
CDR3 protein: CASSFDLSAEENTGELFF
clone size: -
V gene: TRBV28
CDR3 length: 18
D gene: -
J gene: TRBJ2-2

CDR3 DNA: TGTGCCAGCAGTGACTCGAAACAGCGTGCTTTCTTT
CDR3 protein: CASSDSKQRAFF
clone size: once
V gene: TRBV6-4
CDR3 length: 12
D gene: -
J gene: TRBJ1-1